The entry below gives a single T cell receptor beta chain sequence along with its context. The clone's antigen remains unknown. Per-nucleotide qualities are absent, and no much larger clonotype sits a single base away. One collaborating source in Seattle enrolled patients while the patients were actively infected and followed the patients over time throughout the course of disease. Whole blood was collected in K2EDTA tubes by collaborating institutions according to the institutions' own protocols. Collaborator samples were shipped for TCRbeta analysis as frozen whole blood, isolated PBMCs, or DNA extracted from either sample type. The data were obtained in a study of blood T cell repertoires in COVID-19 (dated by TCRdb to about 2020). Background for the entire study: Samples covering the acute and convalescent phases of COVID-19 were provided by collaborators in the United States, Italy and Spain. The material from the prospective study consisted of cDNA or gDNA derived from T cells, B-cell-depleted T cells, or PBMCs. Deeply sampled blood TCRbeta repertoires from subjects exposed to, actively infected with, or recovered from COVID-19 were included in the dataset. A freely available public database, intended as a resource for researchers studying the immune response to SARS-CoV-2, is where the repertoires were released. Samples came from the ongoing ImmuneRACE study (first 160 participants) plus 1,254 subjects from 6 global collaborators. Sample metadata almost always included a de-identified subject ID, COVID-19 status, age in years and sex. Where available, HLA class I and class II types were taken from metadata supplied by the sample provider and were not determined by assay-based typing. General findings and caveats noted by the study authors: The amount of clinical and demographic metadata varied by source and participant and was provided uncurated.

The immunoSEQ Assay, a bias-controlled multiplex PCR, was used to amplify TCRbeta CDR3 regions from genomic DNA. The authors' pipeline ran thus. Within the assay, amplification of reference gene primers was used to estimate how many nucleated cells each sample contained. To quantify the absolute abundance of each unique TCRbeta CDR3 rearrangement, sequence reads were collapsed and filtered. For each sample, productive Simpson clonality was calculated as the square root of Simpson's diversity index across productive rearrangements. TCRdb provides this immuneACCESS table in a form limited to in-frame rearrangements. Some clones are lacking; in checked studies, under half of them reflect an unresolved V gene, and why the rest are absent is not known. D and trimming were read from the DNA, whereas the V and J calls and clone size are those reported in that table. Here the sample has about 98,000 clones; 87% occur a single time. The ten largest clones add up to approximately 5% of the sample.

From the germline V gene, CDR1 is SGHNT and CDR2 is YENEEA. V ends up 5 bases short and J 1 base short, with an unmatched junction base count of 9. Spanning cysteine to phenylalanine, the CDR3 consists of 17 amino acids. The retained sequence is limited to the CDR3, 51 bases, with the frame set at the first base. The sequence derives from a woman in her 50s with COVID-19, enrolled during active disease. The chain employs TRBV11-3 and TRBJ2-5, and 11 junctional nucleotides match TRBD2. Sequenced sample: peripheral blood. The bases read TGTGCCAGCAGCGAACCCGGACTAGCGGGTGTCCAAGAGACCCAGTACTTC. Translated, this gives CASSEPGLAGVQETQYF.